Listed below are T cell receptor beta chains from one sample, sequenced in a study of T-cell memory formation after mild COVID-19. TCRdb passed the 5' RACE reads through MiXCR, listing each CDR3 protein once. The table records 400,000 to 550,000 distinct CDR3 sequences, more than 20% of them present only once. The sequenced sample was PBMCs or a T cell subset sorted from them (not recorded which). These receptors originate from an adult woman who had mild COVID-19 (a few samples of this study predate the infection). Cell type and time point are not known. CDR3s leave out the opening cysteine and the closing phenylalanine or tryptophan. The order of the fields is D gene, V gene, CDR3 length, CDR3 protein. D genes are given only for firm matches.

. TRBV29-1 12 SVSRSSSTDTQY
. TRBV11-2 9 ASTGGPEQF
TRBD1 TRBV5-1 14 ASSQSDRRNTKKLF
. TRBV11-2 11 ASSFYGGNEQF
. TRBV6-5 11 ASSPSADYGYT
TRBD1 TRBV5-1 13 ASSLEGAHTYGYT
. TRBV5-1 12 ASRTETGNYGYT
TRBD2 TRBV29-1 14 SVLPSGRAYTGELF
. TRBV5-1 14 ASSLEGWGATDTQY
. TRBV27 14 ASSSGPGNPAYEQY
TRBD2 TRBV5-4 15 ASSLGFRGRNTGELF
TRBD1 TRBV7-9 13 ASSLLSGTEYEQY
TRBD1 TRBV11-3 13 ASSRGGLDYNEQF
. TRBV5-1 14 ASSLVQGGEDYGYT
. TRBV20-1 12 SARDRTPLETQY
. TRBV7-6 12 ASSATSVGETQY
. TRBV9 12 ASSVGSITDTQY
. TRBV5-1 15 ASSLEKTEHTIDGYT
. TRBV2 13 ASSEIQLGSYGYT
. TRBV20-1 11 SASTQVVRTQY
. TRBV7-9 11 ASKSPSQGGYT
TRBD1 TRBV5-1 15 ASSLDPPIQGAVEQY
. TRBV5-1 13 ASSLDGTPSDEQF
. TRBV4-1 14 ASSQDMGPPDHEQF
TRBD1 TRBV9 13 ASSGSGTGPYEQY
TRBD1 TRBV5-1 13 ASSPWDREMYEQY
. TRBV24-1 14 ATSDLSVSSYNEQF
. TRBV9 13 ASSVAPIVDNEQF
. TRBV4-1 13 ASSQDGGRGTEAF
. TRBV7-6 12 ASSLARDTGELF
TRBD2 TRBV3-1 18 ASSQDPTSGVPFVYNEQF
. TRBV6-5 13 ASRRTRGLTDTQY
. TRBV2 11 ASSYTFGQPQH
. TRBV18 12 ASTPRGANYEQY
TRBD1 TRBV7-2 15 ASSLASVGQGGTEAF
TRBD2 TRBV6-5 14 ASSPLKLAGVTEQF
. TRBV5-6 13 ASSLVGRSNYGYT
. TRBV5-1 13 ASSLDGHRTGELF
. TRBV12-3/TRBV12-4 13 ASTYWRALAYGYT
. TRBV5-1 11 ASSLGDGAEAF
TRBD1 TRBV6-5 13 ASSYSGQGVRGYT
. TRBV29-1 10 SVETPRDTQY
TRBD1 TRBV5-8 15 ASSPSFWTGASYEQY
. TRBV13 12 ASSKELAYNEQF
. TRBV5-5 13 ASSRLGAAVETQY
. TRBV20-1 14 SARDSGGLASYEQY
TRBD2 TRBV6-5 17 ASSSPSGGWISGANVLT
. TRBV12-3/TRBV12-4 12 ASSFAGRSYEQY
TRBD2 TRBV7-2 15 ASSPRPLAGVSYEQY
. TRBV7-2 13 ASSLSPAGSQPQH